Below, 22 T cell receptor beta chains from the same sample are listed, as sequenced in a study of T cell repertoires in cytomegalovirus infection. TCRdb reanalysed the reads using MiXCR and keeps one entry per CDR3 protein. The table lists 400,000 or so distinct CDR3 sequences, 15% to 20% of them singletons. Source material: PBMCs. The source is a human donor in good health (CMV status not recorded). Some clones in this sample may be carry-over from other donors' samples.

This clonotype was counted many times. The rearrangement uses TRBV2 and TRBJ1-1; 8 nucleotides agree with TRBD1. The CDR3 runs 13 residues. The germline V gene has CDR1 SNHLY and CDR2 FYNNEI. The J segment lost 2 bases and the V segment lost 6 bases, leaving 2 bases of the junction unmatched. The chain's CDR3 is CASSGQGNTEAFF. In nucleotides, the CDR3 is TGTGCCAGCAGCGGACAGGGAAACACTGAAGCTTTCTTT.

This clonotype has only a few counts. The chain uses TRBV27 and TRBJ2-7; the D call may be TRBD1 or TRBD2 (5 bases each). The germline CDR1 and CDR2 sequences are MNHEY and SMNVEV (reference sequence). The ends were cut back, 3 bases at V and 3 bases at J, with 9 bases in the middle. The CDR3 is made up of 13 amino acids. CDR3 coding DNA: TGTGCCAGCAGTTTCGGGGCCTTCTACGAGCAGTACTTC. Translated: CASSFGAFYEQYF.

V gene TRBV12-3 or TRBV12-4 combines with J gene TRBJ2-3; 8 bases match TRBD2. Trimming took 5 bases from V and 6 from J; bases not matched to a gene: 10. The CDR3 runs to 15 residues. In DNA form, the CDR3 reads TGTGCCAGCAGTCCCCTAGCGGGTCGGGGGGATACGCAGTATTTT. Its protein product is CASSPLAGRGDTQYF.

This rearrangement joins TRBV12-3 or TRBV12-4 to TRBJ2-3; TRBD1 matches at 8 bases. V was clipped by 6 bases and J by 7 bases; unmatched bases: 12. The CDR3 is made up of 15 amino acids. Written as DNA, the CDR3 is TGTGCCAGCAGCCTACAGGGGGGAGCTTTGAATACGCAGTATTTT. Amino acids: CASSLQGGALNTQYF.

This clonotype appeared once. This chain uses TRBV19 with TRBJ2-1; TRBD2 matches at 8 bases. Germline trimming cut 6 bases from V and 10 bases from J; bases unmatched to any gene: 5. This CDR3 has 12 residues. Germline V gene sequence: CDR1 LNHDA, CDR2 SQIVND (reference sequence). CDR3 region: CASRAGGHEQFF. CDR3 coding DNA: TGTGCCAGTAGGGCGGGAGGCCACGAGCAGTTCTTC.

The chain combines TRBV10-3 with TRBJ2-7; a possible D gene is TRBD2 (5 bases). V was shortened by 2 bases and J by 0 bases, with 14 bases between the two germline ends. CDR1 and CDR2 from the germline V gene are ENHRY and SYGVKD. This CDR3 contains 16 residues. This chain's CDR3 is CAISEGGGPSSYEQYF. CDR3 nucleotide sequence: TGTGCCATCAGTGAGGGAGGCGGGCCGAGCTCCTACGAGCAGTACTTC.

This clonotype was counted only a few times. The V and J genes are TRBV19 and TRBJ2-5; possibly TRBD1 for D (6 bases). Germline CDR1 reads LNHDA; CDR2 reads SQIVND (reference sequence). With 5 bases removed from V and 4 bases from J, the gap between germline ends came to 17 bases. CDR3 length equals 15 residues. The CDR3 DNA reads TGTGCCAGTAGTGAGGCCGGGACACCGATAGAGACCCAGTACTTC. It yields the protein CASSEAGTPIETQYF.

This clonotype has a count of ten or more. The chain is built from TRBV10-3 and TRBJ2-5; no definite D call. The CDR3 is 13 amino acids. The ends were cut back, 0 bases at V and 1 base at J, with 3 bases in the middle. CDR1 is ENHRY, CDR2 SYGVKD, per germline. As DNA, the CDR3 is TGTGCCATCAGTGAGTCATCCCAAGAGACCCAGTACTTC. Its protein product is CAISESSQETQYF.

This clonotype was recorded at least ten times. The chain uses TRBV11-2 and TRBJ2-3, with 9 bases fitting TRBD2. The CDR3 contains 16 residues. The germline V gene has CDR1 SGHAT and CDR2 FQNNGV. Trimming at V came to 4 bases and at J to 2 bases, leaving 7 bases not matched to a gene. The CDR3 sequence is CASSSASGTYTDTQYF. The CDR3 DNA sequence: TGTGCCAGCAGCTCAGCTAGCGGGACCTACACAGATACGCAGTATTTT.

The V gene is TRBV9, the J gene TRBJ1-4; D ambiguous. The CDR3 extends over 12 amino acids. V lost 3 bases and J 7 bases, leaving 7 bases between the germline ends. Germline assignment: CDR1 SGDLS and CDR2 YYNGEE. The DNA of the CDR3 is TGTGCCAGCAGCGCCGAGGGTGAAAAACTGTTTTTT. As protein: CASSAEGEKLFF.

The V gene is TRBV18, the J gene TRBJ1-5, with D perhaps matching TRBD1 (6 bases). This CDR3 is built from 16 residues. Per germline, CDR1 KGHSH and CDR2 LQKENI. V shed 0 bases and J shed 4 bases, with 13 bases lying between them. The chain's CDR3 is CASSPPEQGGNQPQHF. CDR3 coding DNA: TGTGCCAGCTCACCACCGGAACAGGGAGGAAATCAGCCCCAGCATTTT.

In this sample, this clonotype turned up many times. This rearrangement joins TRBV7-8 to TRBJ2-1; weak D call: TRBD2 (6 bases). Between the trimmed V and J ends, which lost 5 bases and 0 bases, there was a span of 20 bases. This CDR3 has 18 residues. CDR1 and CDR2 from the germline V gene are SGHVS and FQNEAQ. The CDR3 sequence is CASSPGRRGDSSYNEQFF. The CDR3 nucleotides read TGTGCCAGCAGCCCAGGGCGGCGGGGAGATAGCTCCTACAATGAGCAGTTCTTC.

This clonotype showed up many times. The chain employs TRBV12-3 or TRBV12-4 and TRBJ2-7, with 9 bases that match TRBD1. The CDR3 extends over 18 amino acids. Trimming removed 4 bases from V and 3 bases from J; junction bases left unmatched: 16. The CDR3 DNA follows: TGTGCCAGCAGTTCGTTATTGGGGAAGGGACAGGGTGACTACGAGCAGTACTTC. This encodes CASSSLLGKGQGDYEQYF.

The rearrangement uses TRBV7-6 and TRBJ2-7, with D possibly being TRBD1 or TRBD2 (5 bases each). Trimming cost V 4 bases and J 0 bases, with 13 bases left between them. The CDR3 has 15 amino acids. Germline V gene sequence: CDR1 SGHVS, CDR2 FNYEAQ. The CDR3 here is CASSSDVGTSYEQYF. For the CDR3, the DNA is TGTGCCAGCAGCTCCGACGTGGGGACCTCCTACGAGCAGTACTTC.

The chain carries TRBV4-1 and TRBJ1-1; D is unresolved. The germline CDR1 and CDR2 sequences are MGHRA and YSYEKL. The CDR3 is 15 amino acids. The V end was cut by 1 base, the J end by 4 bases, with 13 bases between. CDR3 sequence (DNA): TGCGCCAGCAGCCAAGTGTTGGGTCCTACCACTGAAGCTTTCTTT. Its protein product is CASSQVLGPTTEAFF.

This clonotype was seen a handful of times. This chain links TRBV27 with TRBJ2-5; maybe TRBD2 (7 bases). The V and J ends lost 6 bases and 4 bases respectively, with 15 bases between them. CDR1 is MNHEY, CDR2 SMNVEV, per germline (reference sequence). This CDR3 has 14 amino acids. CDR3 nucleotides: TGTGCCAGCAGCCCTAGGGGGGGAGTAGAGACCCAGTACTTC. Its translation is CASSPRGGVETQYF.

This clonotype was recorded at least ten times. J is TRBJ2-2 and V is TRBV7-2; TRBD2 aligns across 14 bases. CDR3 length: 15 residues. The J segment lost 7 bases and the V segment lost 4 bases, leaving 2 bases of the junction unmatched. Germline loops: CDR1 SGHTA, CDR2 FQGNSA. The CDR3 region is CASSSTSGRGGELFF. In DNA form, the CDR3 reads TGTGCCAGCAGCTCGACTAGCGGGAGGGGCGGGGAGCTGTTTTTT.

This clonotype occurred many times. V gene TRBV7-2 combines with J gene TRBJ2-2; D remains ambiguous. The CDR3 loop spans 17 amino acids. Germline lookup yields CDR1 SGHTA and CDR2 FQGNSA. V dropped 4 bases and J dropped 1 base, with 16 bases sitting between them. The CDR3 here is CASSSGASARNTGELFF. The CDR3 DNA reads as TGTGCCAGCAGCTCTGGAGCCTCTGCGCGGAACACCGGGGAGCTGTTTTTT.

This chain joins TRBV29-1 and TRBJ2-2; 13 nucleotides agree with TRBD2. The CDR3 has 17 amino acids. Germline V gives CDR1 SQVTM, CDR2 ANQGSEA. The trim removed 6 bases at V and 0 bases at J, leaving 7 bases unmatched. CDR3 sequence: CSVMTSGRNTNTGELFF. CDR3 DNA: TGCAGCGTCATGACTAGCGGGAGGAATACGAACACCGGGGAGCTGTTTTTT.

A few counts support this clonotype. V and J are TRBV19 and TRBJ2-7; the D gene is possibly TRBD2 (7 bases). V dropped 8 bases and J dropped 3 bases, with 14 bases sitting between them. The V gene's germline CDR1 is LNHDA and CDR2 SQIVND (reference sequence). This CDR3 spans 13 amino acids. In nucleotides, the CDR3 is TGTGCCAGTGGAAAGGGGGGGCGCTACGAGCAGTACTTC. Encoded protein: CASGKGGRYEQYF.

In its sample, this clonotype was seen many times. The chain joins TRBV11-2 to TRBJ2-7; no clear D gene. The CDR3 is 16 amino acids. The germline V gene has CDR1 SGHAT and CDR2 FQNNGV. Deletions cut 5 bases from V and 2 bases from J, with 19 bases between. The CDR3 is CASSAIRTSQPYEQYF. In DNA form, the CDR3 reads TGTGCCAGCAGCGCCATCCGAACTTCACAGCCCTACGAGCAGTACTTC.

The rearrangement links TRBV20-1 to TRBJ2-7; 8 positions match TRBD1. CDR3 length: 15 residues. The V segment lost 6 bases and the J segment 1 base; nucleotides outside the gene matches: 11. CDR1 and CDR2 (germline): DFQATT, SNEGSKA (reference sequence). CDR3 in amino acids: CSAEERTGWSYEQYF. The CDR3, as DNA: TGCAGTGCCGAAGAGCGGACAGGGTGGTCCTACGAGCAGTACTTC.